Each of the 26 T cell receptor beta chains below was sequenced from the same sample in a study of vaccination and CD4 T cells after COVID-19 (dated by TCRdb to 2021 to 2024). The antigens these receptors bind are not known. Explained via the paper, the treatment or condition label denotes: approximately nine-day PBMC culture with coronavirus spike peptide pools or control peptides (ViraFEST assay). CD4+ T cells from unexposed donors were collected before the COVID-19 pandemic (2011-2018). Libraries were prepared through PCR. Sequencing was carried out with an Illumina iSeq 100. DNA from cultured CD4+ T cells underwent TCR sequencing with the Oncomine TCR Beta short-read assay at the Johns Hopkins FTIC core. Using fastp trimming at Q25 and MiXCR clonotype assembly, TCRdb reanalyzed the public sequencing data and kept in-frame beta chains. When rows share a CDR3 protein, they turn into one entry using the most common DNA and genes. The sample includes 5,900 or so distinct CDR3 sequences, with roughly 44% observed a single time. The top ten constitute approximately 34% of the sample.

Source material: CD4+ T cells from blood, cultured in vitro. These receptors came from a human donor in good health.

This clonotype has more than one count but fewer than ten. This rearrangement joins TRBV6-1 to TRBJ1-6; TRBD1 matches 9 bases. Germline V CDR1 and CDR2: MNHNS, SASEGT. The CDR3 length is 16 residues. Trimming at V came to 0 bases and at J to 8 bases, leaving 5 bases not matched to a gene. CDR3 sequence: CASSEAGTGTDSPLHF. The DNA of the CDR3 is TGTGCCAGCAGTGAAGCGGGGACAGGGACGGATTCACCCCTCCACTTT.

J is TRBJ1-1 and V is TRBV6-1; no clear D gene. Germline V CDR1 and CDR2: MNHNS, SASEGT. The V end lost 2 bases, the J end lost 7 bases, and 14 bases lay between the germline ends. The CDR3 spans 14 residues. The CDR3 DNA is TGTGCCAGCAGTGAACTTAACATGGGCGGTGAAGCTTTCTTT. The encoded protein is CASSELNMGGEAFF.

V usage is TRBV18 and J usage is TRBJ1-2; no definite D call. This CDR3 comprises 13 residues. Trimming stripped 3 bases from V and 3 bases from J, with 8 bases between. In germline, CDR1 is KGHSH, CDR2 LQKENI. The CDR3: CASSPRVDYGYTF. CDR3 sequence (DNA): TGTGCCAGCTCACCCCGGGTGGACTATGGCTACACCTTC.

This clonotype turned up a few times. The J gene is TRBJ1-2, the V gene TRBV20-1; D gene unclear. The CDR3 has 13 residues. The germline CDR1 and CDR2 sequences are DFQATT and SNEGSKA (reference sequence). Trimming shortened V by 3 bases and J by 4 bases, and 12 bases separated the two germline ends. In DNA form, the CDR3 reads TGCAGTGCTAGGGATCGGACGGGCTATGGCTACACCTTC. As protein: CSARDRTGYGYTF.

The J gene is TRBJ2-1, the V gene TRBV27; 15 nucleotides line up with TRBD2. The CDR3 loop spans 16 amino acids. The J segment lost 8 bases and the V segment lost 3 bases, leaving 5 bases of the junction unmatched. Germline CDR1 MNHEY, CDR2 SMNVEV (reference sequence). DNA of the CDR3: TGTGCCAGCAGTTTTAGGACTAGCGGGGGGGTACATGAGCAGTTCTTC. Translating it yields CASSFRTSGGVHEQFF.

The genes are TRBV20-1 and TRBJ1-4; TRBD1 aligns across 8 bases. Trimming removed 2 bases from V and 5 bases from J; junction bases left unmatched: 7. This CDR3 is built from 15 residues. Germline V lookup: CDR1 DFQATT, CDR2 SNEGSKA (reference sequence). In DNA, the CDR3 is TGCAGTGCTAGACCTACGACAGGGGACAATGAAAAACTGTTTTTT. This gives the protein CSARPTTGDNEKLFF.

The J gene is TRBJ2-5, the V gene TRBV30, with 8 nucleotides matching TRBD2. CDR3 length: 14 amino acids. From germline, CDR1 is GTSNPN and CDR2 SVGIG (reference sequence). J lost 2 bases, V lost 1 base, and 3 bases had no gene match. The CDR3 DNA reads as TGTGCCTGGAGTGGCGGGGGGTTACAAGAGACCCAGTACTTC. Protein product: CAWSGGGLQETQYF.

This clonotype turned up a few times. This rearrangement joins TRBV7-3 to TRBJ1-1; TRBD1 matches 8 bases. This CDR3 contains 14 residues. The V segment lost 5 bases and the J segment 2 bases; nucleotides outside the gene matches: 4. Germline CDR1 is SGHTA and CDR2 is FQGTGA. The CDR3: CASSPQGANTEAFF. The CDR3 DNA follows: TGTGCCAGCAGCCCCCAGGGGGCTAACACTGAAGCTTTCTTT.

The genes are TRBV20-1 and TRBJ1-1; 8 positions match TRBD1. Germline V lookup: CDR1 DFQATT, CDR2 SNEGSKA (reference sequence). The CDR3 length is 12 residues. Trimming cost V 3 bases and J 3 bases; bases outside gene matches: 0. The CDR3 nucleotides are TGCAGTGCTAGGACAGGGGACACTGAAGCTTTCTTT. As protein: CSARTGDTEAFF.

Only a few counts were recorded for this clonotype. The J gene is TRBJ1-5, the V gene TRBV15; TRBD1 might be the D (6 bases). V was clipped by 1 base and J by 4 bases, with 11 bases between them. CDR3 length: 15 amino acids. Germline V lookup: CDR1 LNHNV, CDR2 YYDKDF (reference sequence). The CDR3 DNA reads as TGTGCCACCAGCAGAGGAGGACAGAATAATCAGCCCCAGCATTTT. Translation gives CATSRGGQNNQPQHF.

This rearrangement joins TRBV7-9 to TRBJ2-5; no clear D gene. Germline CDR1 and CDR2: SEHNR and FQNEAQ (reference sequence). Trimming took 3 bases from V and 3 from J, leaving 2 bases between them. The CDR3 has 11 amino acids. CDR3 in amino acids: CASSFKETQYF. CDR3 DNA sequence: TGTGCCAGCAGCTTTAAAGAGACCCAGTACTTC.

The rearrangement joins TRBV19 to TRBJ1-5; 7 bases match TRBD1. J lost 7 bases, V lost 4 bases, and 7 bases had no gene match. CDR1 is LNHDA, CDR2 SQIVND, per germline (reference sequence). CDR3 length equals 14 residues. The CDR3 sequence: CASSRGGGGQPQHF. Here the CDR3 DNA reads TGTGCCAGTAGTAGGGGAGGGGGCGGGCAGCCCCAGCATTTT.

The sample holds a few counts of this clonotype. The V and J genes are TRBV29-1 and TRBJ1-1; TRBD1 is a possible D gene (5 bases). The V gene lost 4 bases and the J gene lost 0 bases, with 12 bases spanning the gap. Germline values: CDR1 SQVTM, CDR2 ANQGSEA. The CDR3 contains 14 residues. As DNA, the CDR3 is TGCAGCGTTGTGGGCAGGGCAATGAACACTGAAGCTTTCTTT. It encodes CSVVGRAMNTEAFF. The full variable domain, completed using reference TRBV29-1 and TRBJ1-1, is SAVISQKPSRDICQRGTSLTIQCQVDSQVTMMFWYRQQPGQSLTLIATANQGSEATYESGFVIDKFPISRPNLTFSTLTVSNMSPEDSSIYLCSVVGRAMNTEAFFGQGTRLTVV.

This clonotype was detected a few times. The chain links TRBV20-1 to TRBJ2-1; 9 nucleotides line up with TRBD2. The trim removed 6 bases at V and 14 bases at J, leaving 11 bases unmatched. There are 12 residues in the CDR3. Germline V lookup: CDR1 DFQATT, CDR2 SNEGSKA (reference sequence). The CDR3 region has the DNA TGCAGTGCGCGAAATCTAGCGGGGTCAAAGTTCTTC. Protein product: CSARNLAGSKFF.

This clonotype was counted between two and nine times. CDR3 nucleotide sequence: TGCAGTGCTTGGATGGTTGGGGACTATGGCTACACCTTC. Encoded protein: CSAWMVGDYGYTF. The V gene is TRBV20-1, the J gene TRBJ1-2; D unclear. With 5 bases removed from V and 3 bases from J, the gap between germline ends came to 13 bases. Germline V gives CDR1 DFQATT, CDR2 SNEGSKA (reference sequence). CDR3 length: 13 amino acids.

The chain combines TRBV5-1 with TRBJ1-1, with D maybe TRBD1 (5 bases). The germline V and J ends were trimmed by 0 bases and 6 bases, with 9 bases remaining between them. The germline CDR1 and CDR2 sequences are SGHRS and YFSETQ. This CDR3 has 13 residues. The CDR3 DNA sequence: TGCGCCAGCAGCTTGGGTTGGGGGTCTGAAGCTTTCTTT. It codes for CASSLGWGSEAFF.

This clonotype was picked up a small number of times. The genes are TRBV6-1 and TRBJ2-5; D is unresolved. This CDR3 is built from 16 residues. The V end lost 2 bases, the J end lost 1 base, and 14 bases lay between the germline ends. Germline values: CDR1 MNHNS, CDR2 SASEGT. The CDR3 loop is CASSEPELVVQETQYF. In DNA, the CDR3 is TGTGCCAGCAGTGAACCGGAGTTAGTGGTCCAAGAGACCCAGTACTTC.

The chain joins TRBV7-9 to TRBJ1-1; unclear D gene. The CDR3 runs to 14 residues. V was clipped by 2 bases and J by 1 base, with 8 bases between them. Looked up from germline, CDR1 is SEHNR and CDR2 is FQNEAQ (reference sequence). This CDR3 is CASSLPRGNTEAFF. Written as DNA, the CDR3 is TGTGCCAGCAGCTTACCTCGGGGGAACACTGAAGCTTTCTTT.

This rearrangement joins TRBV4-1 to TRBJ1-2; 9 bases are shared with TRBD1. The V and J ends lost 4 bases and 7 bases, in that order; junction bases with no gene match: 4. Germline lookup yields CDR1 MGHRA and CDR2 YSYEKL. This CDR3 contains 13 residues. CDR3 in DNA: TGCGCCAGCAGCCTTGACAGGGGGACTGGCTACACCTTC. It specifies CASSLDRGTGYTF.

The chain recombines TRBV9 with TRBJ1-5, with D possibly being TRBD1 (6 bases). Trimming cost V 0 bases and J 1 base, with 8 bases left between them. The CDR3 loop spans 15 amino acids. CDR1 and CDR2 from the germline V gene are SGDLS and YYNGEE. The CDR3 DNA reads TGTGCCAGCAGCGTAGCAGGGGAGAGCAATCAGCCCCAGCATTTT. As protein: CASSVAGESNQPQHF.

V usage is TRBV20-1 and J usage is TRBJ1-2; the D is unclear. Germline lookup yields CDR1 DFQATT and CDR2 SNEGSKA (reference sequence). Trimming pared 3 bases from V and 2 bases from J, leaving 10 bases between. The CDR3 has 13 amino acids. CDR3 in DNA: TGCAGTGCTAGGATCGCAACAAACTATGGCTACACCTTC. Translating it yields CSARIATNYGYTF.

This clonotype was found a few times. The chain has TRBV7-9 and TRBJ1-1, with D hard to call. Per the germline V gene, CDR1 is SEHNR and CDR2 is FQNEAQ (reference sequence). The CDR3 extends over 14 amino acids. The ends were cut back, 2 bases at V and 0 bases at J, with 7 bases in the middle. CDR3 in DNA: TGTGCCAGCAGCTTATTGGGCATGAACACTGAAGCTTTCTTT. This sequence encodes CASSLLGMNTEAFF.

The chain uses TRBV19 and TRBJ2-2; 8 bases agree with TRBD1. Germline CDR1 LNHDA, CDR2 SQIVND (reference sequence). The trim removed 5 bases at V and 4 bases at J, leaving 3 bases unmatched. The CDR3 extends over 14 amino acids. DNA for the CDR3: TGTGCCAGTAGTCTTACAGGGGGCACCGGGGAGCTGTTTTTT. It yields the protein CASSLTGGTGELFF.

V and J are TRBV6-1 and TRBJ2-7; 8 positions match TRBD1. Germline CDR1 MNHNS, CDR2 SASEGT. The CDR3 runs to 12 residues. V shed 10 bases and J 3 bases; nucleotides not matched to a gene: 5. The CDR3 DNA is TGTGCCACCACAGACAGGGGCTACGAGCAGTACTTC. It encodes CATTDRGYEQYF.

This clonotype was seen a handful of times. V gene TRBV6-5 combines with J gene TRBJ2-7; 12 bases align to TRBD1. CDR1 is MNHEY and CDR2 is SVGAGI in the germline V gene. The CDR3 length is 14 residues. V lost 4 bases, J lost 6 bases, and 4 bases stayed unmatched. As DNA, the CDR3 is TGTGCCAGCAGTTCCGGGACAGGGGGCAGCGAGCAGTACTTC. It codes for CASSSGTGGSEQYF.

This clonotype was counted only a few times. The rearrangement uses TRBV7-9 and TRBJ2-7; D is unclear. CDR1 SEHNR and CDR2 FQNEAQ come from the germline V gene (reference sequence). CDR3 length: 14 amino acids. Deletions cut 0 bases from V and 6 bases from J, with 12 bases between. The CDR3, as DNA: TGTGCCAGCAGCTTAGCTTACGACAACCTCGAGCAGTACTTC. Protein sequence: CASSLAYDNLEQYF.